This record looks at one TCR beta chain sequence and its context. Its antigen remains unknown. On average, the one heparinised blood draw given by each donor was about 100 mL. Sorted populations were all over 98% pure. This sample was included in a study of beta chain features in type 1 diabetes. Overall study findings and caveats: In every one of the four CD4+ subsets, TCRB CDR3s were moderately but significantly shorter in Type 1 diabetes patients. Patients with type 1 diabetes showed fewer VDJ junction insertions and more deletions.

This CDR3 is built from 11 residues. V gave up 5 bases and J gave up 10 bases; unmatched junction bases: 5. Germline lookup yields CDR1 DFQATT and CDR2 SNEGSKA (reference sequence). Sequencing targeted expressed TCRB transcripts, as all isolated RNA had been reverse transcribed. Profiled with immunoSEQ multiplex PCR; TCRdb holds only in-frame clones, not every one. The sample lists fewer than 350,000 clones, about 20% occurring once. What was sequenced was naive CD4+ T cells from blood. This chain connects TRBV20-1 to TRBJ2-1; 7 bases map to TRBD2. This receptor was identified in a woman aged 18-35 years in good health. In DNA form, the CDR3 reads TGCAGTGCTGAGCGGGGTGGAGAGCAGTTCTTC. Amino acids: CSAERGGEQFF.